Below are 13 T cell receptor beta chains sequenced from a single sample in a study of blood T cells in healthy people across ages. Then a second PCR, running about 6 to 12 cycles, was carried out with a sample-barcoded 5' primer and a J-beta primer mix. MiXCR, run by TCRdb on the 5' RACE reads, gives a single entry per CDR3 protein. The data show some 760,000 distinct CDR3 sequences, around 25% seen once. These data also featured in a second study, about T cells of mothers and their children.

Sequences were obtained from blood. These receptors were obtained from a boy aged 5-17 years in good health.

The chain has TRBV20-1 and TRBJ2-7; weak D call: TRBD2 (6 bases). CDR1 is DFQATT and CDR2 is SNEGSKA in the germline V gene (reference sequence). V lost 3 bases, J lost 1 base, and 10 bases lay in between. There are 13 residues in the CDR3. The CDR3 coding sequence is TGCAGTGCTAGCGGGAGAGATTCCTACGAGCAGTACTTC. Protein: CSASGRDSYEQYF.

The V gene is TRBV28, the J gene TRBJ1-2; TRBD1 matches at 10 bases. Trimming cost V 7 bases and J 0 bases; bases outside gene matches: 8. This CDR3 has 16 amino acids. The germline V gene has CDR1 MDHEN and CDR2 SYDVKM. The CDR3 DNA reads TGTGCCAGCAAGCCGGGACAGGGGACCTCTAACTATGGCTACACCTTC. The encoded protein is CASKPGQGTSNYGYTF.

The chain employs TRBV14 and TRBJ2-7, with D possibly being TRBD1 (6 bases). This CDR3 has 14 amino acids. The germline gives CDR1 SGHDN, CDR2 FVKESK. The V and J ends lost 0 bases and 2 bases respectively, with 8 bases between them. In nucleotides, the CDR3 is TGTGCCAGCAGCCAAGAGGACAGTACCTACGAGCAGTACTTC. Amino acid sequence: CASSQEDSTYEQYF.

As regards this clonotype: The CDR3 ends on some other residue instead of the conserved phenylalanine or tryptophan, so this is likely a read error. The DNA is omitted, as the CDR3 cannot be located on it reliably, and the CDR3 follows TCRdb's listing. The chain employs TRBV11-2 and TRBJ1-4. The germline CDR1 and CDR2 sequences are SGHAT and FQNNGV. Counting both end residues, the CDR3 totals 11 amino acids. CDR3 amino acids: CASSSKDSLHV.

The V gene is TRBV29-1, the J gene TRBJ2-1; D unclear. There are 13 residues in the CDR3. The germline V gene encodes CDR1 SQVTM and CDR2 ANQGSEA. Trimming took 5 bases from V and 2 from J, leaving 10 bases between them. This chain's CDR3 is CSVTWGTYNEQFF. CDR3 bases: TGCAGCGTTACTTGGGGTACCTACAATGAGCAGTTCTTC.

The chain couples TRBV5-4 to TRBJ2-5; possibly TRBD2 for D (5 bases). The CDR3 loop spans 13 amino acids. From germline, CDR1 is SGHNT and CDR2 YYREEE (reference sequence). V lost 0 bases, J lost 9 bases, and 12 bases lay in between. The CDR3 loop reads CASSLATSGAQYF. The DNA for the CDR3 is TGTGCCAGCAGCTTGGCTACCTCCGGGGCCCAGTACTTC.

Only a few counts were recorded for this clonotype. V usage is TRBV5-1 and J usage is TRBJ2-5; D is perhaps TRBD1 (6 bases). Germline V lookup: CDR1 SGHRS, CDR2 YFSETQ. Trimming stripped 0 bases from V and 3 bases from J, with 9 bases between. The CDR3 extends over 14 amino acids. The CDR3 loop is CASSLDTGKETQYF. CDR3 nucleotides: TGCGCCAGCAGCTTGGACACAGGGAAAGAGACCCAGTACTTC.

The rearrangement joins TRBV4-3 to TRBJ2-7; D may be TRBD1 (7 bases). The CDR3 totals 16 residues. With 0 bases removed from V and 3 bases from J, the gap between germline ends came to 15 bases. Germline V gene sequence: CDR1 LGHNA, CDR2 YSLEER. This CDR3 is CASSQDVGGQSYEQYF. CDR3 DNA sequence: TGCGCCAGCAGCCAAGATGTGGGGGGACAGAGCTACGAGCAGTACTTC.

V and J are TRBV7-2 and TRBJ1-6; D may be TRBD1 (5 bases). The CDR3 consists of 15 residues. The V gene's germline CDR1 is SGHTA and CDR2 FQGNSA. The V and J ends lost 3 bases and 3 bases respectively, with 9 bases between them. The CDR3 sequence: CASSFGGVYNSPLHF. The CDR3, as DNA: TGTGCCAGCAGCTTTGGGGGGGTCTATAATTCACCCCTCCACTTT.

A word on this clonotype: A read error may account for a junction end that differs from germline. The chain employs TRBV20-1 and TRBJ2-1; D perhaps matches TRBD2 (6 bases). This CDR3 is 17 amino acids long. The V gene's germline CDR1 is DFQATT and CDR2 SNEGSKA (reference sequence). The CDR3 DNA reads TGCAGCGCTAGAGGGCTAGCGCGTTTAAGCTCCTACAATGAGCAGTTCTTC. Protein: CSARGLARLSSYNEQFF.

This clonotype has only a few counts. This chain connects TRBV12-3 or TRBV12-4 to TRBJ1-1; D is possibly TRBD1 (5 bases). The CDR3 is made up of 12 amino acids. Trimming pared 2 bases from V and 10 bases from J, leaving 11 bases between. The CDR3 reads CASSLLGVAAFF. The CDR3 DNA sequence: TGTGCCAGCAGTTTATTGGGGGTAGCAGCTTTCTTT.

This clonotype was seen only a few times. The V call is TRBV5-5, the J call TRBJ1-2, with D possibly TRBD1 on 6 matching bases. Germline CDR1 reads SGHKS; CDR2 reads YYEKEE (reference sequence). Trimming removed 4 bases at V and 5 bases at J, with 12 bases between. The CDR3 runs to 13 residues. The CDR3 spells CASSADSAYGYTF. The CDR3 bases are TGTGCCAGCAGCGCGGACAGTGCTTATGGCTACACCTTC.

The gene calls are TRBV20-1 and TRBJ2-3; maybe TRBD1 (6 bases). Trimming removed 1 base at V and 1 base at J, with 18 bases between. Looked up from germline, CDR1 is DFQATT and CDR2 is SNEGSKA (reference sequence). CDR3 length: 17 residues. CDR3 DNA: TGCAGTGCTAGAGTCCCGCCGGGGTGGGGGCGCACAGATACGCAGTATTTT. Protein product: CSARVPPGWGRTDTQYF.